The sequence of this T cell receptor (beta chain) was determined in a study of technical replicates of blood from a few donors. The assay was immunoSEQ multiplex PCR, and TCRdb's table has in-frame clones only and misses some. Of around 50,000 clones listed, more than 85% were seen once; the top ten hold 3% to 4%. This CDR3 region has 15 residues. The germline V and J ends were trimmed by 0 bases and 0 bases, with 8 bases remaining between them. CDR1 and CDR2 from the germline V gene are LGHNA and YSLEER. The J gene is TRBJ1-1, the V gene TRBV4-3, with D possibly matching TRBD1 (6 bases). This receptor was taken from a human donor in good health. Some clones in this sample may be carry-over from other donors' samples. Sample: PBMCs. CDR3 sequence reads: CASSQDGQLNTEAFF. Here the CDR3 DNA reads TGCGCCAGCAGCCAAGATGGACAGTTGAACACTGAAGCTTTCTTT.